These 29 T cell receptor beta chains came from one sample sequenced in a study of molecular identifiers for immune sequencing clone quantification. TCRdb reprocessed the PCR reads via MiXCR and lists one record per CDR3 protein. The table lists a few hundred thousand distinct CDR3 sequences, about 21% of them singletons, with about 0.8% in the top ten. Material for sequencing was naive CD8+ T cells from blood, with Jurkat cell RNA spiked in. Noted subset: FACS-sorted CD8+CD4-CCR7+CD45RA+ naive T cells. Receptors originate from a human donor in good health. Some libraries in this study had Jurkat cell RNA spiked in.

The rearrangement joins TRBV10-3 to TRBJ2-7; 9 nucleotides align to TRBD1. After removal of 2 bases from V and 6 bases from J, the junction contained 8 bases not matched to a gene. The V gene's germline CDR1 is ENHRY and CDR2 SYGVKD. This CDR3 comprises 15 residues. CDR3 region: CAISEEGTGMGEQYF. The CDR3 DNA follows: TGTGCCATCAGTGAGGAAGGGACAGGGATGGGCGAGCAGTACTTC.

The genes are TRBV20-1 and TRBJ2-1, with D tentatively TRBD1 (7 bases). CDR1 and CDR2 from the germline V gene are DFQATT and SNEGSKA (reference sequence). The CDR3 is 17 amino acids. V was pared by 5 bases and J by 1 base, with 21 bases between. The CDR3 here is CSASPSGGTRSYNEQFF. The CDR3, as DNA: TGCAGTGCTTCCCCTTCAGGGGGGACACGATCCTACAATGAGCAGTTCTTC.

In regard to this clonotype: The junction departs from the called germline gene at one end, perhaps through a read error. The gene calls are TRBV4-3 and TRBJ2-1, with TRBD2 identical over 14 bases. This CDR3 is built from 19 residues. The germline V gene encodes CDR1 LGHNA and CDR2 YSLEER. CDR3 coding DNA: TGCGCCAGCAGCCAAGACCGAGGAGCCAGACTAGCGGGGGGGGTTGAGCGGTTCTTC. Translated, it gives CASSQDRGARLAGGVERFF.

Details on this clonotype: A much larger clone sits a single nucleotide away, making a read error possible. This sequence joins TRBV30 and TRBJ2-2; D is perhaps TRBD1 or TRBD2 (5 bases each). The CDR3 length is 13 residues. In germline, CDR1 is GTSNPN, CDR2 SVGIG (reference sequence). The CDR3 DNA is TGTGCCTGGAGCCTCACGGGGCCCGGGGAGCTGCTTTTT. It is translated as CAWSLTGPGELLF.

The sample holds many counts of this clonotype. The chain is built from TRBV7-8 and TRBJ2-7, with TRBD1 matching 7 bases. This CDR3 contains 14 residues. CDR1 and CDR2 from the germline V gene are SGHVS and FQNEAQ. V lost 5 bases to trimming and J lost 5 bases; unmatched junction nucleotides: 9. DNA of the CDR3: TGTGCCAGCAGCCCGACAGGGCCGGTTAACGAGCAGTACTTC. It yields the protein CASSPTGPVNEQYF.

This sequence joins TRBV20-1 and TRBJ2-7; 9 bases align to TRBD1. The V segment lost 3 bases and the J segment 5 bases; nucleotides outside the gene matches: 11. The CDR3 runs to 15 residues. CDR1 is DFQATT, CDR2 SNEGSKA, per germline (reference sequence). The CDR3 here is CSARGRPGQGHEQYF. The CDR3 coding sequence is TGCAGTGCTAGGGGGAGACCGGGACAGGGCCACGAGCAGTACTTC.

This clonotype was seen many times. V usage is TRBV5-4 and J usage is TRBJ1-1, with a possible D match to TRBD1 (6 bases). Trimming cost V 2 bases and J 7 bases, with 18 bases left between them. The CDR3 loop spans 15 amino acids. The germline gives CDR1 SGHNT, CDR2 YYREEE (reference sequence). The CDR3: CASSFGGQGLGEAFF. CDR3 nucleotides: TGTGCCAGCAGCTTTGGAGGTCAGGGGTTGGGTGAAGCTTTCTTT.

This clonotype came up many times. This rearrangement joins TRBV7-8 to TRBJ2-3, with 7 positions matching TRBD1. The J segment lost 2 bases and the V segment lost 6 bases, leaving 8 bases of the junction unmatched. CDR3 length: 15 residues. Germline V gene lookup returns CDR1 SGHVS and CDR2 FQNEAQ. The CDR3 DNA reads TGTGCCAGCAGACCGAGACAGGGTTCCACAGATACGCAGTATTTT. This gives the protein CASRPRQGSTDTQYF. Based on the CDR3 plus reference TRBV7-8 and TRBJ2-3, the full variable domain is GAGVSQSPRYKVAKRGQDVALRCDPISGHVSLFWYQQALGQGPEFLTYFQNEAQLDKSGLPSDRFFAERPEGSVSTLKIQRTQQEDSAVYLCASRPRQGSTDTQYFGPGTRLTVL.

A few counts support this clonotype. This chain joins TRBV4-3 and TRBJ2-1, with TRBD1 identical over 7 bases. The CDR3 sequence is 16 residues long. Trimming at V came to 3 bases and at J to 5 bases, leaving 10 bases not matched to a gene. Germline values: CDR1 LGHNA, CDR2 YSLEER. The CDR3 nucleotides are TGCGCCAGCAGCCAGGGGCGGGCAGGGGGTAACAATGAGCAGTTCTTC. It yields the protein CASSQGRAGGNNEQFF.

Regarding this clonotype: Being one base from a much bigger clone, this may be a read error. The chain employs TRBV20-1 and TRBJ2-7, with 12 nucleotides matching TRBD2. Trimming cost V 6 bases and J 9 bases; bases outside gene matches: 9. There are 13 residues in the CDR3. Germline-derived CDR1 and CDR2 are DFQATT and SNEGSKA (reference sequence). The CDR3 region has the DNA TGCAGTGCCGCTAGCGGGAGGGAGGACGGGCAGTACTTC. Its protein product is CSAASGREDGQYF.

Many counts were recorded for this clonotype. The gene calls are TRBV29-1 and TRBJ2-2; no clear D gene. Trimming left V 6 bases short and J 5 bases short, with 10 bases between. CDR1 SQVTM and CDR2 ANQGSEA come from the germline V gene. CDR3 length equals 12 residues. CDR3: CSVPIGTGELFF. CDR3 DNA: TGCAGCGTCCCGATTGGGACCGGGGAGCTGTTTTTT.

This clonotype appeared many times. This chain joins TRBV24-1 and TRBJ2-2; D is unclear. Germline CDR1 KGHDR, CDR2 SFDVKD. CDR3 length: 13 residues. Trimming pared 4 bases from V and 6 bases from J, leaving 8 bases between. The CDR3 nucleotides are TGTGCCACCAGTGACTTGGTGGCCGGGGAGCTGTTTTTT. Its protein product is CATSDLVAGELFF.

This clonotype showed up just a few times. The chain uses TRBV7-8 and TRBJ1-1; 7 bases are a match to TRBD1. The CDR3 contains 15 residues. The V segment lost 5 bases and the J segment 2 bases; nucleotides outside the gene matches: 8. Germline CDR1 reads SGHVS; CDR2 reads FQNEAQ. DNA for the CDR3: TGTGCCAGCAGCGCCCGGGACAGACGAAACACTGAAGCTTTCTTT. Translated, it gives CASSARDRRNTEAFF.

This clonotype has at least ten counts. The rearrangement joins TRBV7-6 to TRBJ1-5; D may be TRBD1 (5 bases). The length of the CDR3 is 16 residues. Trimming took 1 base from V and 2 from J, leaving 12 bases between them. Germline values: CDR1 SGHVS, CDR2 FNYEAQ. The DNA of the CDR3 is TGTGCCAGCAGCTTAGGAGCTGGGGGGGGCAATCAGCCCCAGCATTTT. Translating gives CASSLGAGGGNQPQHF. Full variable domain (outside the CDR3, taken from reference TRBV7-6 and TRBJ1-5): GAGVSQSPRYKVTKRGQDVALRCDPISGHVSLYWYRQALGQGPEFLTYFNYEAQQDKSGLPNDRFSAERPEGSISTLTIQRTEQRDSAMYRCASSLGAGGGNQPQHFGDGTRLSIL.

This clonotype was picked up many times. This chain joins TRBV27 and TRBJ1-2, with a tentative D call TRBD1 (5 bases). V was pared by 0 bases and J by 7 bases, with 9 bases between. The CDR3 length is 13 residues. The germline V gene has CDR1 MNHEY and CDR2 SMNVEV (reference sequence). DNA for the CDR3: TGTGCCAGCAGTTTATCAGGGGCCCTTGGCTACACCTTC. Encoded protein: CASSLSGALGYTF.

This clonotype was counted only a few times. The rearrangement links TRBV11-2 to TRBJ1-1, with a weak D call TRBD1 (6 bases). V was trimmed by 5 bases and J by 3 bases, leaving 22 bases between them. The CDR3 runs to 17 residues. Germline V lookup: CDR1 SGHAT, CDR2 FQNNGV. CDR3 coding DNA: TGTGCCAGCAGCCCAATCCCGGGACACCAAAGGCACACTGAAGCTTTCTTT. Translation: CASSPIPGHQRHTEAFF.

A word on this clonotype: A much larger clone lies one base from this, so it may be a read error. The chain links TRBV28 to TRBJ2-1; D might be TRBD1 (6 bases). From germline, CDR1 is MDHEN and CDR2 SYDVKM. The CDR3 contains 15 residues. V was shortened by 5 bases and J by 6 bases, with 17 bases between the two germline ends. The DNA of the CDR3 is TGTGCCAGCAGTCCTACTAGGGGGAGTGGCAATGAGCAGTTCTTC. Translated: CASSPTRGSGNEQFF.

The chain links TRBV29-1 to TRBJ2-1; D call uncertain. Germline lookup yields CDR1 SQVTM and CDR2 ANQGSEA. CDR3 length: 13 amino acids. The germline V and J ends were trimmed by 7 bases and 8 bases, with 18 bases remaining between them. The CDR3 region has the DNA TGCAGCGCCGATGCCAGAGCCCCCGATGAGCAGTTCTTC. Translation: CSADARAPDEQFF.

This chain connects TRBV7-2 to TRBJ2-7; D gene uncertain. Trimming left V 0 bases short and J 1 base short, with 4 bases between. This CDR3 spans 13 amino acids. Germline CDR1 SGHTA, CDR2 FQGNSA. The CDR3 is CASSLAMSYEQYF. CDR3 sequence (DNA): TGTGCCAGCAGCTTAGCGATGTCCTACGAGCAGTACTTC.

As to this clonotype: This may be a read error, as it is one base from a much larger clone. The chain's CDR3 is CASSFWGGYEQYF. DNA of the CDR3: TGTGCCAGCAGTTTTTGGGGCGGTTACGAGCAGTACTTC. The chain has TRBV28 and TRBJ2-7; TRBD1 might be the D (5 bases). Per the germline V gene, CDR1 is MDHEN and CDR2 is SYDVKM. This CDR3 region has 13 residues. V was clipped by 3 bases and J by 4 bases, with 10 bases between them.

This clonotype was seen at least ten times. This chain connects TRBV7-6 to TRBJ2-7; D is uncertain. The CDR3 totals 14 residues. Between the trimmed V and J ends, which lost 5 bases and 3 bases, there was a span of 14 bases. Germline V gives CDR1 SGHVS, CDR2 FNYEAQ. CDR3 nucleotide sequence: TGTGCCAGCAGCACCTCAGAAGCTCTCTACGAGCAGTACTTC. Its protein is CASSTSEALYEQYF.

This clonotype occurred once. The chain carries TRBV20-1 and TRBJ2-1; D unclear. Germline CDR1 is DFQATT and CDR2 is SNEGSKA (reference sequence). The V end was cut by 5 bases, the J end by 3 bases, with 5 bases between. CDR3 length: 11 amino acids. The CDR3 sequence is CSAALYNEQFF. In DNA, the CDR3 is TGCAGTGCTGCCCTCTACAATGAGCAGTTCTTC.

This clonotype has at least ten counts. This chain joins TRBV7-9 and TRBJ1-5, with a weak D call TRBD1 (5 bases). The CDR3 totals 14 residues. Trimming removed 6 bases at V and 7 bases at J, with 16 bases between. The V gene's germline CDR1 is SEHNR and CDR2 FQNEAQ (reference sequence). The CDR3 coding sequence is TGTGCCAGCAGGGACGAAGGGGAGAGGCAGCCCCAGCATTTT. Translated, it gives CASRDEGERQPQHF.

This clonotype was detected only a few times. The rearrangement joins TRBV20-1 to TRBJ2-5; perhaps TRBD2 as D (5 bases). This CDR3 spans 16 amino acids. Germline CDR1 and CDR2: DFQATT and SNEGSKA (reference sequence). V dropped 1 base and J dropped 3 bases, with 18 bases sitting between them. The CDR3 spells CSARAVRATPKETQYF. The CDR3 DNA sequence: TGCAGTGCTAGAGCCGTGCGGGCCACTCCCAAAGAGACCCAGTACTTC.

This clonotype was recorded many times. J is TRBJ2-7 and V is TRBV10-2, with TRBD1 matching 8 bases. The CDR3 has 14 amino acids. With V trimmed by 4 bases and J by 4 bases, 6 bases remained unmatched. Germline V gives CDR1 WSHSY, CDR2 SAAADI. As DNA, the CDR3 is TGCGCCAGCAGTGGGGCAGGGGGCGCGTACGAGCAGTACTTC. It translates to CASSGAGGAYEQYF.

Regarding this clonotype: This may be a read error: a much more frequent sequence differs by one nucleotide. The chain employs TRBV4-3 and TRBJ1-6; D is uncertain. V was shortened by 0 bases and J by 6 bases, with 6 bases between the two germline ends. The CDR3 loop spans 14 amino acids. Germline V gene data show CDR1 as LGHNA and CDR2 as YSLEER. In DNA form, the CDR3 reads TGCGCCAGCAGCCAAGATATCCTTAATTCACCCCTCCACTTT. This gives the protein CASSQDILNSPLHF.

This chain joins TRBV27 and TRBJ2-1; D not resolved. The CDR3 runs to 14 residues. Trimming removed 5 bases from V and 10 bases from J, with 18 bases in between. CDR1 is MNHEY and CDR2 is SMNVEV in the germline V gene (reference sequence). In DNA, the CDR3 is TGTGCCAGCAGTCCCGACCGGTTTCCGACCGAGCAGTTCTTC. This sequence encodes CASSPDRFPTEQFF.

This clonotype was counted a single time. An end of the junction differs from the germline gene, which may be a read error. The V gene is TRBV7-2, the J gene TRBJ2-3, with D hard to call. The CDR3 is made up of 12 amino acids. Per germline, CDR1 SGHTA and CDR2 FQGNSA. The CDR3 DNA sequence: TGCGCCAGCAGCCTCAGTACAGATACGCAGTGTTTT. Translated, it gives CASSLSTDTQCF.

This clonotype has just a few counts. This chain links TRBV27 with TRBJ2-3; the D gene is possibly TRBD1 (6 bases). This CDR3 has 15 residues. Germline CDR1 MNHEY, CDR2 SMNVEV (reference sequence). V was pared by 3 bases and J by 1 base, with 11 bases between. The CDR3 sequence is CASSFMPGGTDTQYF. The CDR3 coding sequence is TGTGCCAGCAGTTTTATGCCAGGGGGCACAGATACGCAGTATTTT.